This record concerns one T cell receptor (beta chain) sequence. What it recognizes is unknown. Sequencing of TCR beta covered CD8+ and CD4+ T cells obtained from blood. TEMRA cells were FACS-enriched, and CD8+ and CD4+ T cells were isolated negatively. The data were obtained in a study of CD8 T cells in Susac syndrome. RNA totalling about 0.5 to 1 ug underwent reverse transcription with random hexamers. TCRdb independently ran MiXCR on the immunoSEQ multiplex PCR reads; one entry per CDR3 protein. This sample carries fewer than 350,000 distinct CDR3 sequences, about 92% of them seen once, and the ten largest clones take over 0.065%. CDR3 size: 17 residues. From germline, CDR1 is SEHNR and CDR2 FQNEAQ (reference sequence). Trimming stripped 1 base from V and 3 bases from J, with 18 bases between. Broader study findings: Regarding the TCR sequencing and HLA analysis, the study admitted that a relatively small number of individuals were involved.

Sequenced material: CD4+ T cells from PBMCs. V usage is TRBV7-9 and J usage is TRBJ1-1; possible D gene TRBD1, 5 bases. This sequence originates from a human donor with multiple sclerosis. The CDR3 protein is CASSLVRAGRGDTEAFF. DNA for the CDR3: TGTGCCAGCAGCTTAGTCCGGGCAGGCCGAGGGGACACTGAAGCTTTCTTT.